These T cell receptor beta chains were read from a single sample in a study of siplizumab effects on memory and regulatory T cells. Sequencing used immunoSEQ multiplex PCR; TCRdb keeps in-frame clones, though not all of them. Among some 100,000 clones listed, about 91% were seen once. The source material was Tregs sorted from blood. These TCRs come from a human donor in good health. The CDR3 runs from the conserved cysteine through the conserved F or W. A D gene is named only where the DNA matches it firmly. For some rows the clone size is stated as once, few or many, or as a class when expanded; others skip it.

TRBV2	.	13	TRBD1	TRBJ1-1	CASSLRGLTEAFF	TGTGCCAGCAGCCTCAGGGGGCTCACTGAAGCTTTCTTT
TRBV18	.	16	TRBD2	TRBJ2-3	CASSPPGLAGVDTQYF	TGTGCCAGCTCACCACCCGGTTTAGCGGGAGTCGATACGCAGTATTTT
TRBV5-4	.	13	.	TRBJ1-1	CASSFGLDTEAFF	TGTGCCAGCAGCTTCGGACTGGACACTGAAGCTTTCTTT
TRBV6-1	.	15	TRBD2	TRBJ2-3	CASSSGLAGGDTQYF	TGTGCCAGCAGTTCTGGACTAGCGGGAGGAGATACGCAGTATTTT
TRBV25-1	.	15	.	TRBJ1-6	CASSGSGIYNSPLHF	TGTGCCAGCAGTGGATCCGGGATTTATAATTCACCCCTCCACTTT
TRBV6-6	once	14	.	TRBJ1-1	CASRPGPVRTEAFF	TGTGCCAGCAGGCCGGGCCCCGTAAGGACTGAAGCTTTCTTT
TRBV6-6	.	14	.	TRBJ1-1	CASSSPRRNTEAFF	TGTGCCAGCAGTTCGCCTCGACGGAACACTGAAGCTTTCTTT
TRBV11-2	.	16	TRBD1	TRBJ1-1	CASSFPLQGAGTEAFF	TGTGCCAGCAGCTTCCCTTTACAGGGGGCCGGAACTGAAGCTTTCTTT
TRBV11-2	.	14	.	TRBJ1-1	CASSTRTLPAEAFF	TGTGCCAGCAGCACCCGGACCCTACCGGCTGAAGCTTTCTTT
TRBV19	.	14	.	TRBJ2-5	CASSIAGYPETQYF	TGTGCCAGTAGTATAGCTGGATACCCAGAGACCCAGTACTTC
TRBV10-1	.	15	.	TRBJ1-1	CASSDPGWGSTEAFF	TGCGCCAGCAGTGACCCGGGGTGGGGGTCCACTGAAGCTTTCTTT
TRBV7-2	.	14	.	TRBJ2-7	CASSFFGGFYEQYF	TGTGCCAGCAGCTTTTTTGGGGGCTTCTACGAGCAGTACTTC
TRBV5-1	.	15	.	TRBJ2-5	CASSLSPAVEETQYF	TGCGCCAGCAGCTTGAGTCCAGCGGTGGAAGAGACCCAGTACTTC
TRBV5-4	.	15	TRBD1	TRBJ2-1	CASSPGQGKNNEQFF	TGTGCCAGCAGTCCCGGACAGGGTAAAAACAATGAGCAGTTCTTC
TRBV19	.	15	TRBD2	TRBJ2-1	CASSMSLAGWNEQFF	TGTGCCAGTAGTATGTCCCTAGCGGGATGGAATGAGCAGTTCTTC
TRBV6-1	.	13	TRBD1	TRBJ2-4	CASTAPGGHIQYF	TGTGCCAGCACGGCGCCAGGGGGTCACATTCAGTACTTC
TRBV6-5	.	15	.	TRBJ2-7	CASSYSGGSSYEQYF	TGTGCCAGCAGTTACTCTGGCGGAAGCTCCTACGAGCAGTACTTC
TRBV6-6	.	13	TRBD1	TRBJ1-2	CASWEQGDYGYTF	TGTGCCAGCTGGGAACAGGGGGACTATGGCTACACCTTC
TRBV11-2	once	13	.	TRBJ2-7	CASSMLVTYEQYF	TGTGCCAGCAGCATGTTGGTAACCTACGAGCAGTACTTC
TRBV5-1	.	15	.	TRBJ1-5	CASRLTAISNQPQHF	TGCGCCAGCAGATTGACGGCTATTTCCAATCAGCCCCAGCATTTT
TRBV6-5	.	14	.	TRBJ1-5	CASSLQGSNQPQHF	TGTGCCAGCAGTTTACAGGGAAGCAATCAGCCCCAGCATTTT
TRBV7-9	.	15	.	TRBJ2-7	CASSLVRQVTHEQYF	TGTGCCAGCAGCTTAGTTAGGCAGGTTACCCACGAGCAGTACTTC
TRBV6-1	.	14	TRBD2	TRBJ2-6	CASGGGGGANVLTF	TGTGCCAGCGGCGGGGGTGGTGGGGCCAACGTCCTGACTTTC
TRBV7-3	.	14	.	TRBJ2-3	CASSLGTATDTQYF	TGTGCCAGCAGCCTAGGGACGGCTACAGATACGCAGTATTTT
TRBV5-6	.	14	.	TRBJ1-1	CASSLLRGDTEAFF	TGTGCCAGCAGTTTGCTCCGAGGGGACACTGAAGCTTTCTTT
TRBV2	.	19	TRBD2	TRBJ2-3	CASPRLAGRTPTDTDTQYF	TGTGCCAGCCCCCGACTAGCGGGAAGGACCCCTACTGACACAGATACGCAGTATTTT
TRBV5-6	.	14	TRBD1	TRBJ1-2	CASSLVSGGYGYTF	TGTGCCAGCAGCTTAGTCTCAGGGGGGTACGGCTACACCTTC
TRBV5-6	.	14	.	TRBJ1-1	CASTGRGMNTEAFF	TGTGCCAGCACCGGACGGGGAATGAACACTGAAGCTTTCTTT
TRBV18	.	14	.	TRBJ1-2	CASSLSPALYGYTF	TGTGCCAGCTCCCTTTCACCGGCTCTCTATGGCTACACCTTC
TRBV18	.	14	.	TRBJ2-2	CASSPTPLTGELFF	TGTGCCAGCTCACCGACCCCCTTGACCGGGGAGCTGTTTTTT
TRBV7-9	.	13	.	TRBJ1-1	CASSSPENTEAFF	TGTGCCAGCAGCTCCCCAGAGAACACTGAAGCTTTCTTT
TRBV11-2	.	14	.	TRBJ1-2	CASSFGGVNYGYTF	TGTGCCAGCAGCTTTGGGGGCGTTAACTATGGCTACACCTTC
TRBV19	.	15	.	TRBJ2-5	CASGLGWGDQETQYF	TGTGCCAGCGGGCTGGGATGGGGGGACCAAGAGACCCAGTACTTC
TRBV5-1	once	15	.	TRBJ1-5	CASSLVSGGYQPQHF	TGCGCCAGCAGCTTGGTTTCTGGGGGATACCAGCCCCAGCATTTT
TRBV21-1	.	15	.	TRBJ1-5	CASIATDSSNQPQHF	TGTGCCAGCATAGCAACCGACAGTAGCAATCAGCCCCAGCATTTT
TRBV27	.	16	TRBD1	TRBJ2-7	CASSLDRGQGTYEQYF	TGTGCCAGCAGTTTAGATCGCGGACAGGGTACCTACGAGCAGTACTTC
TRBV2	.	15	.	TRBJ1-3	CASSPRRDSGNTIYF	TGTGCCAGCAGCCCTCGGCGAGACTCTGGAAACACCATATATTTT
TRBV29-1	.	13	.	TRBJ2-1	CSQSGTPYNEQFF	TGCAGCCAGTCCGGGACACCTTACAATGAGCAGTTCTTC
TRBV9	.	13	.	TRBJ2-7	CASSAPGGYEQYF	TGTGCCAGCAGCGCCCCCGGGGGCTACGAGCAGTACTTC
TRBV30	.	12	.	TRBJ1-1	CAWGNINTEAFF	TGTGCCTGGGGGAATATAAACACTGAAGCTTTCTTT
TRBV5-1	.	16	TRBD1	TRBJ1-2	CASSLVGQGSNYGYTF	TGCGCCAGCAGCTTGGTCGGACAGGGAAGTAACTATGGCTACACCTTC
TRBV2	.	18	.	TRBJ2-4	CASSERGRGAVAKNIQYF	TGTGCCAGCAGTGAGAGGGGGAGGGGAGCGGTAGCCAAAAACATTCAGTACTTC
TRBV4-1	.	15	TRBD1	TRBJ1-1	CASSPAGTGGTEAFF	TGCGCCAGCAGCCCTGCCGGGACAGGGGGCACTGAAGCTTTCTTT
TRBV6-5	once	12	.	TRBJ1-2	CASIGNNYGYTF	TGTGCCAGCATCGGGAACAACTATGGCTACACCTTC
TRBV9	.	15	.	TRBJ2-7	CASSPRGAGTYEQYF	TGTGCCAGCAGCCCTCGGGGGGCAGGGACCTACGAGCAGTACTTC
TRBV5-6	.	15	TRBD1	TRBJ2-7	CASSIRTGLSYEQYF	TGTGCCAGCAGCATTCGGACAGGCCTCTCCTACGAGCAGTACTTC
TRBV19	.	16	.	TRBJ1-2	CASSRVYRAHLDGYTF	TGTGCCAGTAGCAGGGTTTACAGGGCCCACCTTGATGGCTACACCTTC
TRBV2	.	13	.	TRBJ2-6	CASTASGANVLTF	TGTGCCAGCACGGCCTCTGGGGCCAACGTCCTGACTTTC
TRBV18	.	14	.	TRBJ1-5	CASSPSGPGQPQHF	TGTGCCAGCTCACCATCCGGGCCGGGACAGCCCCAGCATTTT
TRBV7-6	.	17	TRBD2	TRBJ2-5	CASSSFGTSGRKETQYF	TGTGCCAGCAGCTCCTTTGGGACTAGCGGGAGGAAAGAGACCCAGTACTTC
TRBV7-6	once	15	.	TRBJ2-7	CASSLQQGPSYEQYF	TGTGCCAGCAGCCTCCAGCAGGGACCAAGCTACGAGCAGTACTTC
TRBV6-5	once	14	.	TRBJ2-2	CASTGRVDTGELFF	TGTGCCAGTACCGGCAGGGTAGACACCGGGGAGCTGTTTTTT
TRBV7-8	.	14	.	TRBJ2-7	CASSLVELSYEQYF	TGTGCCAGCAGCTTAGTGGAGCTCTCCTACGAGCAGTACTTC
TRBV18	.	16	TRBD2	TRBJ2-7	CASSPGLAGGQDEQYF	TGTGCCAGCTCACCGGGACTAGCGGGGGGGCAGGACGAGCAGTACTTC
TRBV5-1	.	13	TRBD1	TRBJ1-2	CASRWDRENGYTF	TGCGCCAGCAGGTGGGACAGGGAGAATGGCTACACCTTC